This T cell receptor beta chain was recovered during a study of T-cell reconstitution after alpha-beta-depleted transplantation in children. Unique molecular identifiers were incorporated into the prepared TCRbeta library. TCRdb redid the calling of the PCR reads with MiXCR, one entry per CDR3 protein. The sample includes about 250,000 distinct CDR3 sequences, 20% to 30% seen only once; the top ten take around 4.8%. This clonotype was counted between two and nine times. CDR3 length: 18 amino acids. After removal of 6 bases from V and 4 bases from J, the junction contained 17 bases not matched to a gene.

This chain uses TRBV12-3 or TRBV12-4 with TRBJ2-2; 7 bases line up with TRBD1. Sequencing was performed on PBMCs, mostly from graft donor cells, taken 360 days after TCRalphabeta/CD19-depleted stem cell transplant. The clonotype comes from a female patient between 2 and 15 years old who had a stem cell transplant for congenital amegakaryocytic thrombocytopenia, so the T cells may come from the graft donor. DNA of the CDR3: TGTGCCAGCAGGGCGAATAAAGGGGGCCTTAAAGGCACCGGGGAGCTGTTTTTT. Translation: CASRANKGGLKGTGELFF.